A single T cell receptor beta chain is shown here with its context. Its cognate antigen is unknown. This entry belongs to a study of post-analysis software for immune sequencing data. Study-wide context: The courses of disease that were included comprised relapsing-remitting, secondary progressive and progressive-relapsing multiple sclerosis. Study-wide findings and caveats: Multiple sclerosis patients had significantly lower normalized Chao1 diversity than controls. TRBV segments more frequent in patients than in controls numbered five and included TRBV5-6, TRBV5-1 and TRBV20-1.

Tagging with unique molecular identifiers was a feature of the TCR beta cDNA libraries. TCRdb redid the calling of the PCR reads with MiXCR, one entry per CDR3 protein. Found here are about 770,000 distinct CDR3 sequences, around 42% of them singletons; the top ten hold just under 5%. The CDR3 consists of 16 residues. Germline V gives CDR1 SGHTA, CDR2 FQGNSA. This chain joins TRBV7-2 and TRBJ2-4; D tentatively reads TRBD1 or TRBD2 (5 bases each). The J call may be wrong; the DNA end is better matched by TRBJ2-7. This clonotype was sampled from a girl aged 5-17 years with multiple sclerosis. Sequences were obtained from blood. Here the CDR3 DNA reads TGTGCCAGCAGCTCAGGGCGCGGGTGGGAAACCTACGAGCAGTACTTC. Its protein is CASSSGRGWETYEQYF.